Included here is one T cell receptor beta chain sequence, with context. Its antigen is not yet known. Base quality data are lacking; no much larger clone is found one base away. Whole blood was collected in K2EDTA tubes by collaborating institutions according to the institutions' own protocols. Collaborator samples were shipped for TCRbeta analysis as frozen whole blood, isolated PBMCs, or DNA extracted from either sample type. The sample originates from a study of blood T cell repertoires in COVID-19 (dated by TCRdb to 2018 to 2020). Concerning the study at large: Collaborator samples came from the United States, Italy and Spain and covered acute and convalescent phases of COVID-19. The samples were drawn from two sources: the first 160 participants of the ongoing ImmuneRACE study, and 1,000 to 1,500 subjects contributed by 6 global collaborators. Nearly every sample came with metadata listing a de-identified subject ID, COVID-19 status, age in years and sex. The repertoires were released in a freely available public database intended as a resource for research on the immune response to SARS-CoV-2. Where available, HLA class I and class II types were obtained from metadata supplied by the sample provider rather than from assay-based typing. The prospective study material was composed of cDNA or gDNA derived from T cells, B-cell-depleted T cells, or PBMCs. Subjects who had been exposed to COVID-19, were actively infected with it, or had recovered from it provided the deeply sampled blood TCRbeta repertoires that made up the dataset. Overall results and qualifications from the work: Clinical and demographic metadata were provided uncurated, with the amount varying by source and participant.

The CDR3 numbers 15 residues from cysteine through phenylalanine. Just CDR3 DNA is preserved here, 45 bases in frame from base 1. In the germline V gene (reference sequence), CDR1 corresponds to GTSNPN and CDR2 to SVGIG. For this chain, trimming is 0 bases at the V end and 6 bases at the J end, and the number of junction bases without a gene match is 7. The immunoSEQ Assay, a bias-controlled multiplex PCR, was used to amplify TCRbeta CDR3 regions from genomic DNA. Regarding the original processing steps: The number of nucleated cells in each sample was estimated by amplification of reference gene primers within the assay. To quantify the absolute abundance of each unique TCRbeta CDR3 rearrangement, sequence reads were collapsed and filtered. Productive Simpson clonality was computed per sample as the square root of Simpson's diversity index over productive rearrangements. TCRdb retrieved this table from immuneACCESS and kept in-frame rearrangements only. Not all clones are present; in checked studies, unresolved V genes account for under half, and no reason is known for the remainder. V, J and clone size reflect that table, while D and trimming were determined from the DNA. This sample lists 150,000 to 200,000 clones; 70% to 90% were detected once. The top ten clones comprise almost 1% of the sample.

Sequencing used peripheral blood. The sequence came from a man younger than 35 with acute or convalescent COVID-19. This chain joins TRBV30 to TRBJ1-2; the central 10 bases match TRBD1. The CDR3 amino acid sequence is: CAWSVKDRGSNGYTF. The bases read TGTGCCTGGAGTGTAAAGGACAGGGGGTCGAATGGCTACACCTTC.